This T cell receptor (beta chain) was recovered during a study of cytomegalovirus exposure and HLA in healthy donors (dated by TCRdb to about 2017). As for the study more broadly: An earlier analysis of a few hundred of the donors reported over 250 Gb of sequence data and approximately 120 million unique TCR beta sequences obtained from around 180 million T cells. The aim of the study was to test whether cataloging public T cell receptors could identify signatures of past pathogen exposure. The number of typed donors differed by locus: roughly 629-640 for A, B, C, DRB1 and DQB1; 522 for DQA1; 606 for DPA1; and 400 to 480 for DPB1. A later analysis re-analyzed previously published TCR beta repertoires from about 730 donors and added high-resolution HLA genotyping to study TCR occurrence patterns. Several DR-DQ haplotypes were treated as single units for association and clustering because of strong linkage in the cohort. The later analysis used no new phenotypic data to find candidate immune exposures, relying instead on TCR beta sequences and their occurrence across donors. HLA typing covered class I and class II loci at four-digit resolution. Using immunosequencing, the study profiled T cell repertoires from about 620 subjects and related those repertoires to cytomegalovirus serostatus. Of the 350 to 450 genotyped donors, 65% to 90% were placed in the genetic ancestry cluster associated with self-reported Caucasian donors. Donor age, sex, ethnicity and CMV serostatus were compiled alongside the repertoire data. Across some 400 genotyped donors of the cohort, an average of roughly 250,000 unique TCR beta nucleotide sequences per donor were sequenced, and around 20% of those sequences were non-productive. A separate validation cohort of 90 to 150 different subjects was used in addition to the 666-subject first cohort. To predict cytomegalovirus infection status, the study combined high-throughput TCR immunosequencing, statistical association of individual TCRs with disease status, and machine learning. An early release that covered fewer than 750 HLA-typed donors contained around 300 gigabases of sequencing data and about 93 million unique TCR sequences. A later genetic analysis took genome-wide SNP genotypes for about 55% of the 666 donors and used that subset as a discovery cohort. Every discovery cohort repertoire had been produced on one sequencing platform. An earlier analysis of about 620 of the donors applied high-throughput TCR beta sequencing to assess whether each TCR beta V gene segment acted as functional or pseudogenic.

To prepare the library, the immunoSEQ multiplex PCR assay was applied. The multiplex PCR relied on a mix of 60 forward primers for TCR Vbeta segments and 13 reverse primers for TCR Jbeta segments. The CDR3 region of rearranged TCR beta genes was amplified from genomic DNA with a multiplex PCR assay. The amplified TCR beta libraries were sequenced on the Illumina HiSeq System as 87-base-pair reads. Per the authors' processing: Across the 670 or so repertoires, a later analysis counted roughly 84 million unique TCR beta chains, some 11 million of which were shared by at least two donors. Raw reads were error-corrected and collapsed into unique sequences by a nearest-neighbor algorithm in which closely related sequences were merged to remove PCR and sequencing errors. To assign V, D and J gene segments, CDR3 sequences were aligned to IMGT reference sequences. For a sequence to be retained, at least a six-nucleotide match to both a V gene segment and a J gene segment was required. A rearrangement was called productive if the CDR3 had no stop codons and remained in frame with V and J, and every other rearrangement was called non-productive. CDR3 was defined by IMGT convention, running from the second conserved V-encoded cysteine to the conserved J-encoded phenylalanine. The earlier analysis of a few hundred of the donors excluded any sequence lacking an unambiguous match to a single V gene segment. In an earlier analysis of about 590 of the donors, a V segment was called functional when productive rearrangements were above 56.7%, and segregating when the standard deviation between donors exceeded 5%. A statistical classification framework was developed to diagnose cytomegalovirus status using the catalog of TCR beta chain sequences. In a later analysis, TCR nucleotide sequences were compared against IMGT/GENE-DB human TR gene sequences so that V and J genes could be assigned. Using the TCRdist pipeline, a later analysis assigned CDR3 sequences along with most-parsimonious VDJ recombination scenarios. In a later analysis, each TCR beta chain was defined by its CDR3 amino acid sequence together with its V-gene family, and reads lacking a unique V-gene family were excluded. To address suspected cross-contamination and a sequencing artifact, a later analysis removed under 600 highly shared, low-generation-probability nucleotide sequences. For each public chain, a later analysis derived a clonal expansion index from normalized ranks of inferred template counts within each repertoire. Generation probabilities in a later analysis came from a VDJ recombination model fitted to out-of-frame rearrangements, and those results were checked against IGoR. In a later analysis, TCR-TCR, TCR-HLA and TCR-CMV co-occurrence was scored with hypergeometric tests, and a repertoire-size bias correction was applied to TCR pairs. In a later analysis, false discovery rates were estimated by permuting HLA or CMV assignments 20 times. In a later analysis, co-occurring TCRs were grouped using DBSCAN, and TCRdist sequence similarity was added for clustering within HLA-allele-positive subsets. Co-occurrence clustering excluded repertoires with fewer than 30,000 or more than 120,000 public chains, plus five with anomalous nucleotide sharing. TCRdb carries this immuneACCESS record with in-frame sequences only. Its versions omit some clonotypes, under half of them owing to an unresolved V gene in the studies checked, with the rest unexplained. V and J calls and clone size follow that table, whereas D and trimming were derived from the DNA. In all, the sample holds fewer than 90,000 clones, and about 75% of those were seen once. The ten largest account for roughly 6% of the sample.

The germline V end is reduced by 5 bases and the J end by 6 bases; junction bases left unmatched: 11. The CDR3 numbers 16 residues from cysteine through phenylalanine. Only CDR3 DNA is held: 48 bases, read in frame from base 1. As encoded in the germline V gene, CDR1 is MDHEN while CDR2 is SYDVKM. Concerning this clone: Its antigen has not been determined. The input lacks base qualities; no much larger clone sits a single base away.

Results the study describes overall, beyond this receptor: A further reported finding was that TCR beta sequences accurately predicted the HLA-A and HLA-B alleles for most subjects in the first cohort. V-gene and J-gene trimming of TCR beta chains was associated with a missense DCLRE1C variant in a later genetic analysis, and the association was replicated in an independent cohort. Compared with equally common non-associated chains, HLA-associated TCR beta chains in a later analysis were more clonally expanded and had lower generation probabilities. Roughly uniform sequencing depth across donors was assumed in presence/absence analyses, although this assumption may not hold. Immune exposure information for the cohort was limited to CMV serostatus. In a later analysis, most CMV-associated TCR beta chains were found to appear HLA-restricted, with HLA associations seemingly driven largely by CMV exposure. A later analysis associated about 18,000 TCR beta sequences with specific HLA alleles at a false discovery rate of 0.05. The cohort was sequenced for TCR beta chains only, and without alpha or paired-chain data the features that could be detected were limited. Several of the top co-occurrence clusters appeared to be linked to parvovirus B19, influenza, CMV and Epstein-Barr virus, according to a later analysis. Cytomegalovirus status was reported to be diagnosed by the classifier with high specificity and sensitivity in both the original and validation cohorts. In a later analysis, TCR association rates were found to vary across HLA loci, with the most associated TCRs seen for DRB1 alleles and the fewest for HLA-C alleles. Broadly in line with IMGT annotations, most TCR beta V segments showed up in productive rearrangements about 87% or about 30% of the time in an earlier analysis of 450 to 750 of the donors. The 87-base-pair reads could not distinguish some IMGT-functional V segments, including TRBV6-2 and TRBV6-3, so those segments were excluded. Because counts were too low, 15 to 20 rarely observed V segments, including chromosome 9 orphons, were left out of the earlier analysis of 587 of the donors. It was suggested by the authors that the approach could potentially be generalized to other disease states and immunological phenotypes. In vitro tests confirmed that three of the cytomegalovirus-associated TCR beta chains recognize cytomegalovirus antigens. HLA typing was unavailable for some donors at each locus, so association tests used only the typed subset. A later genetic analysis reported fewer N-insertions in productive TCRs among donors in an Asian-associated ancestry cluster than the approximately 700-donor mean. Across donors, most TCR sequences were observed very rarely, whereas some public TCRs were present in many individuals. A group of highly shared sequence variants was considered likely to be a technical artifact of the sequencing pipeline. Correlated functional status among segregating V segments might reflect linkage disequilibrium, but an unknown experimental factor could not be ruled out. A total of about 150 TCR beta chains were listed by the study as associated with cytomegalovirus. When HLA alleles, especially DR and DQ, strongly co-occurred, TCR associations were difficult to assign to individual alleles.

In total, fewer than 750 healthy bone marrow donors made up the cohort. All cohort members were sampled while nominally healthy, although unrecorded immune exposures were likely present. The donor tested CMV seronegative and was one of the 352 seronegative cohort members. A peripheral blood sample was provided by each donor, and peripheral blood mononuclear cells were used for TCR beta sequencing. Genomic DNA was extracted from the blood cell samples with the Qiagen DNeasy Blood Extraction Kit. Specimen: PBMCs. The sequence derives from a female donor in good health and CMV-seronegative. This receptor chain uses TRBV28 and TRBJ2-3, with 10 central nucleotides matching TRBD2. The nucleotide sequence is given as TGTGCCAGCAGTCCCACCTTAGCGGGGGGACAGGATACGCAGTATTTT. This gives the protein CASSPTLAGGQDTQYF. With the portions outside the CDR3 filled from the reference TRBV28 and TRBJ2-3 genes, the complete variable region becomes DVKVTQSSRYLVKRTGEKVFLECVQDMDHENMFWYRQDPGLGLRLIYFSYDVKMKEKGDIPEGYSVSREKKERFSLILESASTNQTSMYLCASSPTLAGGQDTQYFGPGTRLTVL.